Below are 17 T cell receptor beta chains sequenced from a single sample in a study of T cells in localized non-small cell lung cancer. Libraries were prepared by immunoSEQ multiplex PCR; TCRdb keeps only in-frame clonotypes and omits some of them. This table has 55,000 to 75,000 clones, 86% appearing once. The sequences come from peripheral blood, collected before any cancer treatment. All receptors come from an older male donor with stage III squamous cell lung carcinoma.

The chain combines TRBV30 with TRBJ2-3, with D perhaps being TRBD1 or TRBD2 (5 bases each). Deletions cut 1 base from V and 0 bases from J, with 11 bases between. Germline CDR1 GTSNPN, CDR2 SVGIG (reference sequence). This CDR3 is built from 15 residues. The CDR3 DNA reads as TGTGCCTGGAGTGGACAGCTAGCTAGCACAGATACGCAGTATTTT. This translates into CAWSGQLASTDTQYF.

This chain uses TRBV27 with TRBJ2-7, with D possibly matching TRBD1 (5 bases). CDR3 size: 16 residues. Germline CDR1 and CDR2: MNHEY and SMNVEV (reference sequence). Deletions cut 5 bases from V and 1 base from J, with 18 bases between. CDR3 in amino acids: CASSPPWGGESYEQYF. The DNA for the CDR3 is TGTGCCAGCAGTCCCCCGTGGGGCGGAGAATCCTACGAGCAGTACTTC.

This chain connects TRBV28 to TRBJ2-5; D remains ambiguous. Germline values: CDR1 MDHEN, CDR2 SYDVKM. V was shortened by 4 bases and J by 1 base, with 10 bases between the two germline ends. There are 14 residues in the CDR3. DNA for the CDR3: TGTGCCAGCAGTTCTCACAGACCCCAAGAGACCCAGTACTTC. It yields the protein CASSSHRPQETQYF. The entire variable domain, with the rest obtained from reference TRBV28 and TRBJ2-5, is as follows: DVKVTQSSRYLVKRTGEKVFLECVQDMDHENMFWYRQDPGLGLRLIYFSYDVKMKEKGDIPEGYSVSREKKERFSLILESASTNQTSMYLCASSSHRPQETQYFGPGTRLLVL.

The chain joins TRBV5-1 to TRBJ2-5, with a possible D match to TRBD1 (6 bases). This CDR3 is built from 13 residues. The V end lost 9 bases, the J end lost 2 bases, and 14 bases lay between the germline ends. The germline V gene has CDR1 SGHRS and CDR2 YFSETQ. CDR3 amino acids: CATTVGQQETQYF. CDR3 nucleotide sequence: TGCGCCACCACGGTGGGACAACAAGAGACCCAGTACTTC.

The chain links TRBV7-9 to TRBJ2-3; 10 bases are a match to TRBD1. Germline assignment: CDR1 SEHNR and CDR2 FQNEAQ (reference sequence). This CDR3 comprises 16 residues. Trimming cost V 1 base and J 3 bases; bases outside gene matches: 4. The CDR3 region has the DNA TGTGCCAGCAGCTTAGGAGACAGGGGGCGGACAGATACGCAGTATTTT. It yields the protein CASSLGDRGRTDTQYF. Supplemented by reference TRBV7-9 and TRBJ2-3, the full variable domain reads DTGVSQNPRHKITKRGQNVTFRCDPISEHNRLYWYRQTLGQGPEFLTYFQNEAQLEKSRLLSDRFSAERPKGSFSTLEIQRTEQGDSAMYLCASSLGDRGRTDTQYFGPGTRLTVL.

This sequence joins TRBV9 and TRBJ1-4; D might be TRBD1 (5 bases). The length of the CDR3 is 13 residues. V was cut by 4 bases and J by 7 bases, with 11 bases left in between. The germline CDR1 and CDR2 sequences are SGDLS and YYNGEE. Here the CDR3 reads CASSPRGVEKLFF. The CDR3 DNA reads as TGTGCCAGCAGCCCGCGGGGGGTTGAAAAACTGTTTTTT.

The chain uses TRBV5-1 and TRBJ2-2, with 7 bases identical to TRBD1. Germline values: CDR1 SGHRS, CDR2 YFSETQ. The CDR3 covers 16 residues. V lost 7 bases to trimming and J lost 6 bases; unmatched junction nucleotides: 15. CDR3 in amino acids: CASRPLSSTGSGELFF. The CDR3 DNA reads TGCGCCAGCCGTCCTCTCTCCTCGACAGGGTCCGGGGAGCTGTTTTTT.

The J gene is TRBJ1-2, the V gene TRBV6-5, with D maybe TRBD1 (6 bases). Trimming shortened V by 6 bases and J by 1 base, and 12 bases separated the two germline ends. From germline, CDR1 is MNHEY and CDR2 SVGAGI. This CDR3 comprises 14 residues. The CDR3 here is CASREGGRNYGYTF. The CDR3 bases are TGTGCCAGCAGGGAAGGGGGGCGTAACTATGGCTACACCTTC.

The chain uses TRBV4-2 and TRBJ2-7; 9 nucleotides line up with TRBD1. Germline V CDR1 and CDR2: LGHNA, YNFKEQ. The CDR3 totals 16 residues. V was pared by 3 bases and J by 5 bases, with 11 bases of the junction left unmatched. DNA for the CDR3: TGTGCCAGCAGCCAGACAGCGGGACAGGGTTCCCACGAGCAGTACTTC. The encoded protein is CASSQTAGQGSHEQYF.

This clone was observed a few times. This chain links TRBV2 with TRBJ2-5, with 12 bases that match TRBD2. This CDR3 has 13 amino acids. V shed 9 bases and J 4 bases; nucleotides not matched to a gene: 3. CDR1 and CDR2 from the germline V gene are SNHLY and FYNNEI. Here the CDR3 reads CASLAGGLETQYF. The CDR3 DNA reads TGTGCCAGTCTAGCGGGGGGGCTAGAGACCCAGTACTTC.

The chain combines TRBV7-3 with TRBJ2-3; TRBD1 is a possible D gene (6 bases). CDR1 and CDR2 (germline): SGHTA, FQGTGA. V was clipped by 5 bases and J by 3 bases, with 15 bases between them. The CDR3 sequence is 15 residues long. In DNA, the CDR3 is TGTGCCAGCAGCCCACAGGGAATGGGAACAGATACGCAGTATTTT. This sequence encodes CASSPQGMGTDTQYF.

The chain is built from TRBV10-3 and TRBJ2-1, with TRBD2 matching 15 bases. V lost 5 bases and J lost 7; bases outside the gene matches: 6. The CDR3 runs 16 residues. Germline V gives CDR1 ENHRY, CDR2 SYGVKD. CDR3 DNA sequence: TGTGCCATCAGTTCCGGGACTAGCGGGGGGAAGAATGAGCAGTTCTTC. This gives the protein CAISSGTSGGKNEQFF.

To note about this clone: Other DNA sequences in this sample translate to the same CDR3. The chain combines TRBV19 with TRBJ2-2; 14 bases match TRBD2. This CDR3 comprises 16 residues. Unmatched junction bases numbered 3, after V lost 4 bases and J lost 5 bases. Germline CDR1 is LNHDA and CDR2 is SQIVND (reference sequence). The CDR3 protein is CASSTRLAGGTGELFF. CDR3 coding DNA: TGTGCCAGTAGTACTCGACTAGCGGGGGGGACCGGGGAGCTGTTTTTT.

This clone was seen once. The V call is TRBV5-1, the J call TRBJ1-4; D is unclear. Germline V gives CDR1 SGHRS, CDR2 YFSETQ. This CDR3 comprises 14 residues. Trimming pared 5 bases from V and 8 bases from J, leaving 16 bases between. The DNA of the CDR3 is TGCGCCAGCAGTTTTCAGGCACCTGGGGAAAAACTGTTTTTT. Its protein product is CASSFQAPGEKLFF.

The V and J genes are TRBV7-6 and TRBJ2-1; TRBD2 matches at 8 bases. Germline V gene data show CDR1 as SGHVS and CDR2 as FNYEAQ. The CDR3 sequence is 18 residues long. After removal of 4 bases from V and 4 bases from J, the junction contained 15 bases not matched to a gene. The CDR3 loop reads CASSSSPTSERGYNEQFF. The CDR3 bases are TGTGCCAGCAGCTCCTCTCCGACTAGCGAGAGGGGTTACAATGAGCAGTTCTTC.

Here the CDR3 reads CASSSLGAGEAGYTF. The CDR3 bases are TGTGCCAGTAGCTCACTAGGAGCAGGGGAGGCTGGCTACACCTTC. The chain couples TRBV19 to TRBJ1-2; the D gene is possibly TRBD1 (6 bases). There are 15 residues in the CDR3. CDR1 is LNHDA and CDR2 is SQIVND in the germline V gene (reference sequence). V lost 6 bases and J 7 bases, leaving 21 bases between the germline ends.

V and J are TRBV10-3 and TRBJ1-2; 12 bases match TRBD1. Germline V CDR1 and CDR2: ENHRY, SYGVKD. The CDR3 runs 16 residues. Germline trimming cut 5 bases from V and 2 bases from J; bases unmatched to any gene: 6. The CDR3 reads CAISRDRGRSNYGYTF. DNA for the CDR3: TGTGCCATCAGTAGGGACAGGGGGCGATCCAACTATGGCTACACCTTC.